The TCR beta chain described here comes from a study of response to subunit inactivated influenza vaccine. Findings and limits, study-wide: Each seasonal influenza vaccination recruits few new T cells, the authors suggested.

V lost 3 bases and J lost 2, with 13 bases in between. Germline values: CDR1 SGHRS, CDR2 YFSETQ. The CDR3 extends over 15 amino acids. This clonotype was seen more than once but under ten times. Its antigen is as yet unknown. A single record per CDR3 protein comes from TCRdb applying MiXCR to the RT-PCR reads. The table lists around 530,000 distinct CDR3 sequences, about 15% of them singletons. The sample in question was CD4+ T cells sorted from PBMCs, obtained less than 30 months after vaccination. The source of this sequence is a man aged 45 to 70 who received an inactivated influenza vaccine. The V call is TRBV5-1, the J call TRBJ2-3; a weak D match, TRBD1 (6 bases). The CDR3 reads CASSSTGTHTDTQYF. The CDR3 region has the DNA TGCGCCAGCAGCTCGACCGGGACACACACAGATACGCAGTATTTT.